The next 23 T cell receptor beta chains were all read from a single sample in a study of T cell responses to AZD1222 COVID-19 vaccine. The table came from immunoSEQ multiplex PCR; TCRdb's copy has only in-frame clones and leaves some out. The data show over 150,000 clones, 90% seen once. The specimen comprised peripheral blood, sampled on day 0 of AZD1222 vaccination. The source is an adult in good health.

J is TRBJ1-5 and V is TRBV4-3, with D possibly TRBD1 on 5 matching bases. This CDR3 has 16 residues. V was cut by 4 bases and J by 0 bases, with 13 bases left in between. Germline CDR1 LGHNA, CDR2 YSLEER. The CDR3 nucleotides are TGCGCCAGCAGCCCAGAGCGGCAGGGTAGCAATCAGCCCCAGCATTTT. Protein product: CASSPERQGSNQPQHF.

The rearrangement links TRBV5-1 to TRBJ2-1; 7 bases line up with TRBD1. The germline gives CDR1 SGHRS, CDR2 YFSETQ. V shed 3 bases, J shed 0 bases, and the junction held 6 bases outside the gene matches. CDR3 length: 16 amino acids. CDR3 bases: TGCGCCAGCAGCTCAATGGGACAGAGCTCCTACAATGAGCAGTTCTTC. Its protein is CASSSMGQSSYNEQFF.

This clone has a single count. This chain joins TRBV9 and TRBJ2-5; tentatively, D is TRBD1 (6 bases). Germline CDR1 is SGDLS and CDR2 is YYNGEE. The CDR3 has 15 amino acids. V was cut by 3 bases and J by 7 bases, with 19 bases left in between. DNA of the CDR3: TGTGCCAGCAGCGGGGGTGGACAGCCCGGTAGGACCCAGTACTTC. Amino acids: CASSGGGQPGRTQYF.

The rearrangement joins TRBV18 to TRBJ1-2; D remains unclear. CDR3 length: 16 amino acids. The V gene lost 3 bases and the J gene lost 0 bases, with 14 bases spanning the gap. Germline CDR1 and CDR2: KGHSH and LQKENI. The CDR3 DNA sequence: TGTGCCAGCTCACCCCGAAACCCCGTGGCTAACTATGGCTACACCTTC. Its protein is CASSPRNPVANYGYTF.

The rearrangement joins TRBV18 to TRBJ2-7; possible D gene TRBD1, 6 bases. V lost 3 bases, J lost 3 bases, and 15 bases lay in between. There are 15 residues in the CDR3. Germline assignment: CDR1 KGHSH and CDR2 LQKENI. The CDR3 nucleotides are TGTGCCAGCTCACCTTACCGGGACATTAGCTACGAGCAGTACTTC. This codes for CASSPYRDISYEQYF.

The J gene is TRBJ1-2, the V gene TRBV9; D gene ambiguous. V lost 0 bases, J lost 8 bases, and 11 bases lay in between. The CDR3 spans 13 residues. Looked up from germline, CDR1 is SGDLS and CDR2 is YYNGEE. The CDR3 protein is CASSVVSGNGYTF. The CDR3 DNA sequence: TGTGCCAGCAGCGTAGTTAGCGGGAACGGCTACACCTTC. The complete variable domain, with remaining parts taken from reference TRBV9 and TRBJ1-2, reads DSGVTQTPKHLITATGQRVTLRCSPRSGDLSVYWYQQSLDQGLQFLIQYYNGEERAKGNILERFSAQQFPDLHSELNLSSLELGDSALYFCASSVVSGNGYTFGSGTRLTVV.

This chain links TRBV27 with TRBJ1-6; 8 bases agree with TRBD1. The CDR3 contains 15 residues. Germline CDR1 MNHEY, CDR2 SMNVEV (reference sequence). The V gene end was trimmed by 7 bases and the J gene end by 9 bases; junction bases not matched to a gene: 11. CDR3 in amino acids: CASTRTGQRGSPLHF. In nucleotides, the CDR3 is TGTGCCAGCACCCGGACAGGGCAACGTGGTTCACCCCTCCACTTT.

The chain joins TRBV30 to TRBJ1-2, with TRBD1 identical over 9 bases. This CDR3 comprises 12 residues. V lost 2 bases and J lost 10; bases outside the gene matches: 5. Per the germline V gene, CDR1 is GTSNPN and CDR2 is SVGIG (reference sequence). In DNA form, the CDR3 reads TGTGCCTGGAGTAAGGACAGGGGCGACTACACCTTC. It yields the protein CAWSKDRGDYTF.

The chain employs TRBV19 and TRBJ1-2, with D possibly being TRBD1 (5 bases). The V end lost 6 bases, the J end lost 3 bases, and 14 bases lay between the germline ends. This CDR3 region has 14 residues. Germline assignment: CDR1 LNHDA and CDR2 SQIVND (reference sequence). Here the CDR3 reads CASSLEGTDYGYTF. Here the CDR3 DNA reads TGTGCCAGTAGCCTCGAAGGGACGGACTATGGCTACACCTTC.

This rearrangement joins TRBV7-3 to TRBJ2-7; possibly TRBD1 for D (6 bases). The CDR3 contains 14 residues. V shed 5 bases and J shed 3 bases, with 14 bases lying between them. From germline, CDR1 is SGHTA and CDR2 FQGTGA. The CDR3 coding sequence is TGTGCCAGCAGCCTCGGGTTAGGGGGCTACGAGCAGTACTTC. This sequence encodes CASSLGLGGYEQYF.

V usage is TRBV6-5 and J usage is TRBJ2-2, with D hard to call. The germline CDR1 and CDR2 sequences are MNHEY and SVGAGI. The V end was cut by 0 bases, the J end by 4 bases, with 12 bases between. The CDR3 contains 16 residues. CDR3 protein: CASSYSGQEFTGELFF. CDR3 nucleotides: TGTGCCAGCAGTTACTCCGGCCAGGAGTTCACCGGGGAGCTGTTTTTT.

This clone appeared once. The chain combines TRBV28 with TRBJ1-5; 11 bases align to TRBD1. CDR1 and CDR2 (germline): MDHEN, SYDVKM. The CDR3 is 16 residues long. Germline trimming cut 6 bases from V and 3 bases from J; bases unmatched to any gene: 7. In nucleotides, the CDR3 is TGTGCCAGCAGCCCGGGGACAGGGGGATCCAATCAGCCCCAGCATTTT. This encodes CASSPGTGGSNQPQHF. Combining the CDR3 with reference TRBV28 and TRBJ1-5 gives the whole variable domain DVKVTQSSRYLVKRTGEKVFLECVQDMDHENMFWYRQDPGLGLRLIYFSYDVKMKEKGDIPEGYSVSREKKERFSLILESASTNQTSMYLCASSPGTGGSNQPQHFGDGTRLSIL.

This rearrangement joins TRBV3-1 (or the pseudogene TRBV3-2) to TRBJ1-1; a possible D gene is TRBD1 (5 bases). V lost 0 bases and J lost 8, with 16 bases in between. The CDR3 length is 15 residues. CDR1 is LGHDT and CDR2 is YNNKEL in the germline V gene (reference sequence). Written as DNA, the CDR3 is TGTGCCAGCAGCCAAGAATGGACGGGGGGATGGGAAGCTTTCTTT. This codes for CASSQEWTGGWEAFF.

This chain uses TRBV5-6 with TRBJ2-2; possibly TRBD2 for D (6 bases). The CDR3 spans 13 residues. Germline CDR1 and CDR2: SGHDT and YYEEEE. V shed 9 bases and J shed 7 bases, with 16 bases lying between them. The CDR3 reads CATTWGDHGELFF. Here the CDR3 DNA reads TGTGCCACCACCTGGGGGGATCACGGGGAGCTGTTTTTT. The complete variable domain, with remaining parts taken from reference TRBV5-6 and TRBJ2-2, reads DAGVTQSPTHLIKTRGQQVTLRCSPKSGHDTVSWYQQALGQGPQFIFQYYEEEERQRGNFPDRFSGHQFPNYSSELNVNALLLGDSALYLCATTWGDHGELFFGEGSRLTVL.

The chain uses TRBV6-6 and TRBJ1-3, with D perhaps matching TRBD1 (5 bases). V lost 6 bases and J lost 4, with 10 bases in between. There are 13 residues in the CDR3. The V gene's germline CDR1 is MNHNY and CDR2 SVGAGI (reference sequence). CDR3 sequence: CASSLGGGNTIYF. The CDR3 nucleotides read TGTGCCAGCAGCCTGGGGGGGGGAAACACCATATATTTT.

The chain is built from TRBV7-9 and TRBJ1-1; 7 bases align to TRBD1. The CDR3 runs to 14 residues. The J segment lost 4 bases and the V segment lost 5 bases, leaving 7 bases of the junction unmatched. Germline CDR1 reads SEHNR; CDR2 reads FQNEAQ (reference sequence). The CDR3 here is CASSVGSGGTEAFF. The DNA of the CDR3 is TGTGCCAGCAGCGTCGGTTCAGGGGGCACTGAAGCTTTCTTT. The complete variable domain, with remaining parts taken from reference TRBV7-9 and TRBJ1-1, reads DTGVSQNPRHKITKRGQNVTFRCDPISEHNRLYWYRQTLGQGPEFLTYFQNEAQLEKSRLLSDRFSAERPKGSFSTLEIQRTEQGDSAMYLCASSVGSGGTEAFFGQGTRLTVV.

The rearrangement links TRBV4-3 to TRBJ2-3, with TRBD2 as a possible D gene (5 bases). The V gene's germline CDR1 is LGHNA and CDR2 YSLEER. The CDR3 has 13 amino acids. The V end lost 4 bases, the J end lost 5 bases, and 10 bases lay between the germline ends. CDR3 DNA sequence: TGCGCCAGCAGCCGCCTACTAGAAGATACGCAGTATTTT. It is translated as CASSRLLEDTQYF.

The J gene is TRBJ2-2, the V gene TRBV11-3; 11 nucleotides match TRBD1. From germline, CDR1 is SGHNT and CDR2 YENEEA. The trim removed 5 bases at V and 6 bases at J, leaving 8 bases unmatched. The CDR3 spans 16 residues. DNA for the CDR3: TGTGCCAGCAGCGACCAAGGACAGGGGGCATCCGGGGAGCTGTTTTTT. Translation: CASSDQGQGASGELFF.

The rearrangement links TRBV29-1 to TRBJ2-7, with unresolved D. The CDR3 runs to 13 residues. V was shortened by 5 bases and J by 6 bases, with 17 bases between the two germline ends. Per the germline V gene, CDR1 is SQVTM and CDR2 is ANQGSEA. The CDR3 nucleotides are TGCAGCGTTTCTACTCTGAATACGGGCGAGCAGTACTTC. Translation: CSVSTLNTGEQYF.

Only one count was recorded for this clone. V and J are TRBV28 and TRBJ2-5, with 7 bases matching TRBD1. The CDR3 contains 16 residues. Germline CDR1 reads MDHEN; CDR2 reads SYDVKM. Trimming at V came to 5 bases and at J to 1 base, leaving 10 bases not matched to a gene. CDR3 residues: CASSPRQGAVQETQYF. The CDR3 DNA is TGTGCCAGCAGTCCTCGACAGGGAGCAGTCCAAGAGACCCAGTACTTC. The full variable domain, rest sourced from reference TRBV28 and TRBJ2-5, is DVKVTQSSRYLVKRTGEKVFLECVQDMDHENMFWYRQDPGLGLRLIYFSYDVKMKEKGDIPEGYSVSREKKERFSLILESASTNQTSMYLCASSPRQGAVQETQYFGPGTRLLVL.

The chain joins TRBV2 to TRBJ2-7; TRBD1 agrees at 9 bases. Germline assignment: CDR1 SNHLY and CDR2 FYNNEI. The CDR3 runs to 13 residues. V lost 9 bases and J lost 2; bases outside the gene matches: 5. The CDR3 reads CASPGQGTYEQYF. CDR3 DNA: TGTGCCAGTCCGGGACAGGGTACCTACGAGCAGTACTTC.

The chain links TRBV10-1 to TRBJ2-5, with D unresolved. V lost 2 bases and J lost 4, with 23 bases in between. Germline values: CDR1 WNHNN, CDR2 SYGVQD (reference sequence). The CDR3 runs 18 residues. CDR3 amino acids: CASSEKVGKEGRGETQYF. CDR3 DNA: TGCGCCAGCAGTGAGAAGGTGGGGAAGGAAGGTCGAGGAGAGACCCAGTACTTC.

This sequence joins TRBV27 and TRBJ1-1, with 8 bases matching TRBD1. V was pared by 2 bases and J by 2 bases, with 7 bases of the junction left unmatched. The CDR3 has 16 amino acids. The germline CDR1 and CDR2 sequences are MNHEY and SMNVEV (reference sequence). CDR3 nucleotide sequence: TGTGCCAGCAGTTTAAGGGCCAGGGGGCTCAACACTGAAGCTTTCTTT. Translated: CASSLRARGLNTEAFF.